The source of this TCR beta chain is a study of shared clonotypes between healthy human individuals. None of the donors, who were healthy HIV-negative adults, had recently had acute infections or vaccinations. Note on this clone: What it recognizes is unknown.

Findings of the study overall: Only blood samples were collected, and tissue repertoires likely differ. Having only a few donors restricted how much genetic and exposure-history diversity was captured.

V shed 3 bases, J shed 5 bases, and the junction held 16 bases outside the gene matches. Germline loops: CDR1 MDHEN, CDR2 SYDVKM. The length of the CDR3 is 17 residues. Tens of thousands of T cell genomes (roughly 0.2 ug DNA) went into each sorted-subset replicate. Clones were read by immunoSEQ multiplex PCR, and TCRdb kept only the in-frame ones, dropping some. Among 1.4 million to 1.5 million clones listed, about 96% were seen once. The V and J genes are TRBV28 and TRBJ2-7; TRBD1 aligns across 7 bases. The clonotype originates from a man under 40 in good health. Sequences were obtained from naive CD4+ T cells sorted from blood. Regarding subset: CD45RA+ positively selected. The CDR3 DNA reads TGTGCCAGCAGTTTGAGACAGGGTGCCGGATCAAGAGACGAGCAGTACTTC. Protein product: CASSLRQGAGSRDEQYF.